The sample holds a few counts of the clone carrying this TCR beta chain. The antigen remains unidentified. Through a sample-barcoded 5' primer and a J-beta primer mix, a second PCR was run for roughly 6 to 12 cycles. Every sample returned 2.5 million or more CDR3-containing paired-end reads. TCRdb re-derived calls from the 5' RACE reads in MiXCR, one entry per CDR3 protein. In the table there are approximately 780,000 distinct CDR3 sequences, roughly 24% of which are singletons. Healthy Caucasian individuals from Russia aged about 6 to 95 served as donors. The authors drew around 9.3 milliliters of peripheral blood from each donor. The sample originates from a study of blood T cells in healthy people across ages. Study-wide findings and caveats: Versus aged donors, long-lived donors had higher diversity and more naive CD4+ cells.

CDR3 size: 13 residues. CDR1 is SEHNR and CDR2 is FQNEAQ in the germline V gene (reference sequence). V was shortened by 3 bases and J by 4 bases, with 8 bases between the two germline ends. The data also belong to a second study, concerning T cells of mothers and their children.

V gene TRBV7-9 combines with J gene TRBJ2-3, with a tentative D call TRBD2 (5 bases). Sequenced: blood. The receptor was derived from a boy younger than 18 in good health. CDR3 loop: CASSLPAADTQYF. In nucleotides, the CDR3 is TGTGCCAGCAGCTTGCCAGCGGCAGATACGCAGTATTTT.